The following is a T cell receptor beta chain sequence with its context. Its cognate antigen has yet to be identified. No much larger clone exists at a distance of one base, and base qualities are not known. The library was produced with the immunoSEQ multiplex PCR assay. Per the source publication's procedure: Preprocessing removed nonproductive sequences and CDR3s not starting with C, not ending with F or W, or shorter than 7 amino acids. The MANAFEST web app identified antigen-specific clonotypes based on expansion compared with the reference and other culture wells. A clone counted as positive if significantly expanded in 2 of 3 replicate wells versus the reference culture at FDR below 0.05. To be called positive, a clone also had to show significant expansion compared with every other tandem well and an odds ratio greater than 5. After three terminal residues were trimmed from each end, CDR3 homology was quantified as pairwise Levenshtein distance using the stringdist R package. TCRdb limited this immuneACCESS table to in-frame rearrangements with V and J called. A share of clones is missing; checked studies link under half to unresolved V genes, and the rest is unexplained. V and J calls plus clone size are reproduced from that table; the DNA served to infer D and trimming. The sample has tens of thousands of clones on record, 55% to 75% of them singletons. Around 12% of the sample belongs to the ten largest clones.

This sample is part of a study of CD4 T cells in relation to SARS-CoV-2 and coronaviruses (dated by TCRdb to the early 2020s). Notes on the research overall: In the ViraFEST assay, PBMCs were cultured with antigen for nine to ten days, after which TCR beta CDR3s were sequenced to identify clonal expansions specific to the antigen. For other donors in the study, expansion assays were sequenced with a different, Illumina-based TCR-beta assay. The Adaptive Biotechnologies TCR-sequencing kit was used for samples from a few pre-COVID donors and for the naive versus memory experiments, whereas the other data were Illumina-based. An HIV-1 Nef peptide pool or a no-peptide culture served as the negative reference condition. Using patient-derived lymphoblastoid cell lines, the shared crossreactive spike epitopes were mapped to their HLA restriction. The study assessed, at the TCR clonotype level, memory CD4+ T cell crossreactivity between SARS-CoV-2 and common cold coronavirus spike proteins. Study-wide findings and limitations: No donor contributed both pre-pandemic and post-infection samples, which limited tracing the source of pre-existing responses. Since the crossreactivity analysis centred on spike protein, crossreactivity against other viral proteins was not assessed. The study was limited by small numbers of patients and tested TCRs. Crossreactive clones showed significantly weaker SARS-CoV-2-driven expansion than monoreactive clones, consistent with antigenic imprinting. In roughly 70% of donors, memory CD4+ clonotypes turned up that crossrecognized SARS-CoV-2 and at least one common cold coronavirus spike.

Per the germline V gene, SGHRS is the CDR1 and YFSETQ is the CDR2. Its CDR3 holds 16 amino acids, cysteine through phenylalanine. The DNA shown is the 48-base CDR3, in frame from base 1. V is pruned by 3 bases and J by 1 base, leaving 9 bases of the junction without a gene match. CD4+ T cells from unexposed donors were collected before the COVID-19 pandemic (2011-2018). The EasySep CD4+ T cell isolation kit was used to isolate CD4+ T cells once the cultures had run for roughly eleven days. As far as cell numbers permitted, CD4+ T cells from unexposed donors were tested for reactivity against SARS-CoV-2 S and N as well as four spike pools from common cold coronaviruses. PBMCs were cultured at a few million per well in IMDM supplemented with 5% human AB serum and around 10 IU/ml IL-2. Half of the culture medium was replaced with fresh IL-2-containing medium on days 3 and 7. Each peptide culture condition was generally run in triplicate replicate wells. Leukapheresis product for the unexposed donors was purchased commercially. Ficoll-Paque PLUS gradient centrifugation was used to isolate PBMCs from either whole blood or leukapheresis product. PBMCs were either cryopreserved at -140 degrees C or used fresh in the expansion assay. The QIAamp Micro DNA Kit was used to extract genomic DNA from the CD4+ T cells.

Input material: CD4+ T cells from PBMCs, cultured in vitro. This clonotype was obtained from a human donor in good health. Recombination joined TRBV5-1 with TRBJ1-1; TRBD1 fits 7 bases in the junction. CDR3 loop: CASSWEEGARNTEAFF. The sequenced DNA: TGCGCCAGCAGCTGGGAAGAGGGGGCGAGGAACACTGAAGCTTTCTTT.